This T cell receptor (beta chain) was sequenced for a study of blood T cell repertoires in COVID-19. Study context: Acute-phase and convalescent COVID-19 samples originated in the United States, Italy and Spain. PBMCs, B-cell-depleted T cells, or T cells provided the cDNA or gDNA that made up the material.

Source study methods: By means of reference gene primer amplification, nucleated cell counts were estimated. The data were produced by immunoSEQ multiplex PCR, yet TCRdb's version contains in-frame clones alone and is incomplete. Clone size and V and J calls were adopted from that table, with D and trimming inferred from the DNA. In the table there are approximately 50,000 clones, 75% to 90% of which are singletons. Germline CDR1 is MDHEN and CDR2 is SYDVKM. The CDR3 is 14 amino acids. Trimming cost V 0 bases and J 5 bases, with 8 bases left between them. Sequenced: peripheral blood. This receptor was obtained from a man aged 60 to 75 with acute or convalescent COVID-19. V and J are TRBV28 and TRBJ2-1; D is possibly TRBD1 (5 bases). The CDR3, as DNA: TGTGCCAGCAGTTTATGGGCCAGGGACAATGAGCAGTTCTTC. Translation gives CASSLWARDNEQFF.